Listed below are T cell receptor beta chains from one sample, sequenced in a study of blood T cell repertoires in COVID-19. TCRdb keeps only in-frame clones here, not all; method: immunoSEQ multiplex PCR. The table lists 130,000 or so clones, about 88% of them singletons. What was sequenced was peripheral blood. The receptors were gathered from a woman older than 75 with acute or convalescent COVID-19. Both conserved end residues are part of each CDR3. Each record gives: CDR3 protein, CDR3 DNA, J gene, D gene, clone size, V gene. A D gene is named only where the DNA matches it firmly. Clone size, where shown, is once, few, many, or a class for clones that have expanded.

CASSYRDRGYEQYF TGTGCCAGCAGCTACCGGGACAGGGGCTACGAGCAGTACTTC TRBJ2-7 TRBD1 . TRBV7-2
CASSPRLTVLGSPLHF TGTGCCAGCAGCCCCCGATTGACAGTTTTGGGTTCACCCCTCCACTTT TRBJ1-6 . . TRBV7-2
CASSLNGGQPQHF TGTGCCAGCAGTTTAAATGGAGGTCAGCCCCAGCATTTT TRBJ1-5 . . TRBV12-3/TRBV12-4
CASSQGSWAGYTF TGTGCCAGCAGCCAGGGTTCTTGGGCTGGCTACACCTTC TRBJ1-2 . . TRBV28
CASSLAGRTASSYNEQFF TGCGCCAGCAGCTTGGCCGGGAGGACAGCGAGCTCCTACAATGAGCAGTTCTTC TRBJ2-1 . . TRBV5-1
CASSVERGGEQFF TGTGCCAGCAGCGTGGAGCGGGGGGGCGAGCAGTTCTTC TRBJ2-1 TRBD2 . TRBV9
CASSLTSGAPYEQYF TGTGCCAGCAGCTTGACTAGCGGGGCCCCCTACGAGCAGTACTTC TRBJ2-7 TRBD2 . TRBV7-2
CAISGPDTGVHGYTF TGTGCCATCAGTGGACCTGATACAGGGGTACATGGCTACACCTTC TRBJ1-2 TRBD1 . TRBV10-3
CASSLGGINTEAFF TGTGCCAGCAGCTTAGGAGGGATAAACACTGAAGCTTTCTTT TRBJ1-1 . . TRBV7-8
CASSPPASGSAGELFF TGTGCCAGCTCACCACCGGCTAGCGGGAGCGCCGGGGAGCTGTTTTTT TRBJ2-2 TRBD2 . TRBV18
CASGGQGREKLFF TGTGCCAGTGGGGGACAGGGCCGCGAAAAACTGTTTTTT TRBJ1-4 TRBD1 . TRBV28
CASSFLRGRDYEQYF TGCGCCAGCAGCTTTCTCCGGGGTAGGGACTACGAGCAGTACTTC TRBJ2-7 . few TRBV5-1
CASSLSPDKKDF TGTGCCAGCAGTTTAAGTCCTGACAAAAAGGACTTC TRBJ2-7 . . TRBV12-3/TRBV12-4
CASGGGAGNTIYF TGTGCCAGCGGAGGGGGGGCTGGAAACACCATATATTTT TRBJ1-3 . . TRBV27
CASSEAGYYNEQFF TGTGCCAGCAGTGAGGCGGGCTACTACAATGAGCAGTTCTTC TRBJ2-1 . . TRBV25-1
CASSSSNSNQPQHF TGTGCCAGTAGTAGTAGCAATAGCAATCAGCCCCAGCATTTT TRBJ1-5 . . TRBV19
CASSVGSDRAKETQYF TGTGCCAGCAGCGTGGGGAGTGACAGGGCGAAAGAGACCCAGTACTTC TRBJ2-5 TRBD1 . TRBV9
CASSRGTQETQYF TGTGCCAGCAGTCGGGGTACCCAAGAGACCCAGTACTTC TRBJ2-5 . . TRBV11-3
CASSPFTTSEQYF TGTGCCAGCAGCCCCTTTACGACTAGCGAGCAGTACTTC TRBJ2-7 . few TRBV14
CASSSSGLFGYTF TGTGCCAGCAGCTCTTCGGGACTCTTCGGCTACACCTTC TRBJ1-2 . few TRBV5-4
CSASSGEQFF TGCAGTGCGTCTAGCGGTGAGCAGTTCTTC TRBJ2-1 TRBD2 . TRBV20-1
CASSITHGDSYEQYF TGTGCCAGTAGTATCACCCACGGGGACAGCTACGAGCAGTACTTC TRBJ2-7 TRBD1 . TRBV19
CASSFGTATQYF TGTGCCAGCAGCTTTGGCACAGCAACGCAGTATTTT TRBJ2-3 . . TRBV7-9
CASSVEPQGRSYGYTF TGTGCCAGCAGCGTAGAACCCCAGGGCCGCAGCTATGGCTACACCTTC TRBJ1-2 . few TRBV9
CASSLYRAAISGELFF TGTGCCAGCAGCTTATATCGAGCGGCCATCTCCGGGGAGCTGTTTTTT TRBJ2-2 . . TRBV7-2
CASSQRPGEGIGEKLFF TGCGCCAGCAGCCAAAGACCGGGAGAGGGGATAGGCGAAAAACTGTTTTTT TRBJ1-4 . . TRBV4-1
CASSWDRGSGGYTF TGTGCCAGCAGCTGGGACAGGGGTTCGGGCGGCTACACCTTC TRBJ1-2 TRBD1 . TRBV7-2
CASGEDYYQETQYF TGTGCCAGCGGGGAGGACTACTACCAAGAGACCCAGTACTTC TRBJ2-5 . . TRBV2
CASSSGQSSGNTIYF TGTGCCAGCAGCTCAGGACAGTCCTCTGGAAACACCATATATTTT TRBJ1-3 . . TRBV7-8
CASSDFGQPNTEAFF TGCGCCAGCAGTGATTTCGGACAGCCGAACACTGAAGCTTTCTTT TRBJ1-1 . . TRBV10-1
CATSRTSGTSYNEQFF TGTGCCACCAGCAGGACTAGCGGGACCTCCTACAATGAGCAGTTCTTC TRBJ2-1 TRBD2 . TRBV15
CASSQRQGGNQPQHF TGTGCCAGCAGCCAGAGACAGGGCGGCAATCAGCCCCAGCATTTT TRBJ1-5 TRBD1 . TRBV5-8
CASSEPSAEGQGTYEQYF TGTGCCAGCAGTGAACCATCTGCCGAGGGACAGGGGACCTACGAGCAGTACTTC TRBJ2-7 TRBD1 once TRBV25-1
CASGRGSGNTIYF TGTGCCAGCGGTAGGGGGTCTGGAAACACCATATATTTT TRBJ1-3 . . TRBV3-1/TRBV3-2
CASNRGLTEAFF TGTGCCAGCAACAGGGGATTAACTGAAGCTTTCTTT TRBJ1-1 TRBD1 few TRBV2
CASSHLAGTGTYNEQFF TGTGCCAGCAGCCATCTTGCGGGAACAGGAACCTACAATGAGCAGTTCTTC TRBJ2-1 . . TRBV3-1/TRBV3-2
CASSQGQGVEAFF TGCGCCAGCAGCCAAGGACAGGGGGTTGAAGCTTTCTTT TRBJ1-1 TRBD1 . TRBV5-1
CASSYQPSGITYNEQFF TGTGCCAGCAGTTACCAACCTAGCGGGATTACCTACAATGAGCAGTTCTTC TRBJ2-1 TRBD2 . TRBV6-2/TRBV6-3
CASSDSMTGGTEAFF TGTGCCAGCAGTGACTCTATGACAGGGGGCACTGAAGCTTTCTTT TRBJ1-1 TRBD1 . TRBV2
CASSRQGRETQYF TGTGCCAGCAGCCGACAGGGTCGCGAGACCCAGTACTTC TRBJ2-5 TRBD1 . TRBV3-1/TRBV3-2
CAWSVRGAGNYGYTF TGTGCCTGGAGTGTACGGGGGGCTGGTAACTATGGCTACACCTTC TRBJ1-2 . . TRBV30
CSGCRQFDRRANTEAFF TGCAGCGGTTGCCGACAATTTGACAGGCGGGCGAACACTGAAGCTTTCTTT TRBJ1-1 . . TRBV29-1
CASSPSTGGGSTEAFF TGTGCCAGCAGCCCCTCGACAGGGGGCGGGAGCACTGAAGCTTTCTTT TRBJ1-1 TRBD1 . TRBV6-6
CASSLGREYTEAFF TGTGCCAGCAGCTTAGGCCGGGAATACACTGAAGCTTTCTTT TRBJ1-1 . . TRBV7-9
CASSLAQGSNTEAFF TGTGCCAGCAGCTTGGCCCAGGGATCGAACACTGAAGCTTTCTTT TRBJ1-1 . . TRBV5-4
CASSYPGVGTEAFF TGTGCCAGCAGTTATCCGGGAGTGGGCACTGAAGCTTTCTTT TRBJ1-1 . . TRBV6-5
CASSYPYQPQHF TGTGCCAGCAGTTACCCGTATCAGCCCCAGCATTTT TRBJ1-5 . many TRBV6-2/TRBV6-3
CASSLAGRTYEQYF TGTGCCAGCAGCTTGGCTGGCAGGACCTACGAGCAGTACTTC TRBJ2-7 . . TRBV5-5
CASSQERGAGYEQYF TGTGCCAGCAGCCAAGAACGGGGGGCGGGCTACGAGCAGTACTTC TRBJ2-7 . . TRBV14
CASSFAGTGGNTEAFF TGTGCCAGCAGCTTCGCGGGTACCGGGGGTAACACTGAAGCTTTCTTT TRBJ1-1 . . TRBV7-2